These 6 T cell receptor beta chains were sequenced from one sample in a study of T cell responses to AZD1222 COVID-19 vaccine. The protocol was immunoSEQ multiplex PCR, while the TCRdb copy is restricted to in-frame clones and leaves out a portion. The sample holds around 140,000 clones, about 94% seen once. The material was peripheral blood, obtained on day 0 of AZD1222 vaccination. All receptors come from an adult in good health.

This chain connects TRBV20-1 to TRBJ2-1; D gene uncertain. The germline V gene has CDR1 DFQATT and CDR2 SNEGSKA (reference sequence). Trimming shortened V by 3 bases and J by 0 bases, and 18 bases separated the two germline ends. The CDR3 runs 17 residues. In DNA form, the CDR3 reads TGCAGTGCTAGTCCGTTAGAGTTCCCGGACTCCTACAATGAGCAGTTCTTC. This encodes CSASPLEFPDSYNEQFF.

The rearrangement uses TRBV7-3 and TRBJ1-2, with 7 bases fitting TRBD1. This CDR3 spans 13 amino acids. V lost 5 bases, J lost 3 bases, and 3 bases stayed unmatched. Looked up from germline, CDR1 is SGHTA and CDR2 is FQGTGA. The CDR3 protein is CASSPGQDYGYTF. DNA for the CDR3: TGTGCCAGCAGCCCCGGACAGGACTATGGCTACACCTTC.

This chain links TRBV11-3 with TRBJ2-7; 10 nucleotides agree with TRBD2. The junction had 5 bases not matched to a gene; V was cut back by 1 base and J by 5 bases. Germline loops: CDR1 SGHNT, CDR2 YENEEA. CDR3 length equals 15 residues. The DNA for the CDR3 is TGTGCCAGCAGCTTAGGTACTAGCGGGAACGACGAGCAGTACTTC. It codes for CASSLGTSGNDEQYF.

The V gene is TRBV6-5, the J gene TRBJ1-2; the D gene is possibly TRBD1 (6 bases). The CDR3 extends over 13 amino acids. Trimming cost V 6 bases and J 7 bases, with 15 bases left between them. In germline, CDR1 is MNHEY, CDR2 SVGAGI. CDR3 nucleotides: TGTGCCAGCAGGAAACATAACAGGGCTGGCTACACCTTC. As protein: CASRKHNRAGYTF.

V gene TRBV20-1 combines with J gene TRBJ2-7; D may be TRBD2 (5 bases). The germline gives CDR1 DFQATT, CDR2 SNEGSKA (reference sequence). Trimming removed 6 bases from V and 9 bases from J, with 15 bases in between. The CDR3 is 11 residues long. The CDR3 region has the DNA TGCAGTGCAACCCCGGGGAGCGGGCAGTACTTC. It specifies CSATPGSGQYF.

The chain carries TRBV6-5 and TRBJ2-1; D gene unclear. CDR3 length: 13 amino acids. Germline V gene lookup returns CDR1 MNHEY and CDR2 SVGAGI. Trimming cost V 0 bases and J 4 bases, with 4 bases left between them. For the CDR3, the DNA is TGTGCCAGCAGTTACTCCTTGTACAATGAGCAGTTCTTC. Protein: CASSYSLYNEQFF.